This T cell receptor beta chain came from a study of regulatory T cells in long-lasting Graves disease. The germline gives CDR1 DFQATT, CDR2 SNEGSKA (reference sequence). CDR3 size: 15 residues. The V end was cut by 3 bases, the J end by 6 bases, with 19 bases between. Researchers made TCR beta libraries by using iRepertoire HTBI primers and running Arm-PCR on CDR3 regions. TCRdb reanalysed the multiplex PCR reads using MiXCR and keeps one entry per CDR3 protein. Altogether approximately 560,000 distinct CDR3 sequences are present, more than 15% being singletons, with the ten largest covering approximately 12%. Time point of the sample: newly diagnosed GD, antithyroid drugs for less than 3 months. The TCR library was made from RNA extracted from PBMCs. The same specimen was also included in a second study, on T cells in Graves' hyperthyroidism and ophthalmopathy.

The TCR sequence derives from a man younger than 30 with Graves disease. The V gene is TRBV20-1, the J gene TRBJ2-3, with D possibly TRBD1 on 8 matching bases. The starting material was peripheral blood mononuclear cells (PBMCs), obtained at new diagnosis, from a patient treated with antithyroid drugs. This CDR3 is CSARALDRGGDTQYF. The DNA of the CDR3 is TGCAGTGCTAGGGCCCTTGACAGGGGAGGGGATACGCAGTATTTT.